What follows are 21 T cell receptor beta chains derived from one specimen sequenced in a study of blood T cells in healthy people across ages. A second PCR, run for roughly 7 to 12 cycles, used a sample-barcoded 5' primer plus a J-beta primer mix. Using its own MiXCR run on the 5' RACE reads, TCRdb lists one record per CDR3 protein. The table shows 650,000 to 1,000,000 distinct CDR3 sequences, with about 45% occurring only once. Specimen: blood. These TCRs come from an older man in good health.

This chain links TRBV10-1 with TRBJ2-1, with a possible D match to TRBD1 (6 bases). The CDR3 covers 16 residues. Germline CDR1 and CDR2: WNHNN and SYGVQD (reference sequence). V was cut by 6 bases and J by 4 bases, with 19 bases left in between. The DNA for the CDR3 is TGCGCCAGCAGCGAGGACAGACGTTGGGATTACAATGAGCAGTTCTTC. Translation: CASSEDRRWDYNEQFF.

The chain recombines TRBV4-2 with TRBJ1-5; 7 nucleotides line up with TRBD1. Per the germline V gene, CDR1 is LGHNA and CDR2 is YNFKEQ. After removal of 5 bases from V and 4 bases from J, the junction contained 11 bases not matched to a gene. CDR3 length equals 16 residues. CDR3 sequence reads: CASSDSMGTVNQPQHF. In nucleotides, the CDR3 is TGTGCCAGCAGCGACAGCATGGGGACAGTAAATCAGCCCCAGCATTTT.

The table lists this clonotype with a count of one. The J gene is TRBJ2-5, the V gene TRBV6-2 or TRBV6-3, with 12 bases matching TRBD2. Germline assignment: CDR1 MNHEY and CDR2 SVGEGT. V lost 4 bases to trimming and J lost 5 bases; unmatched junction nucleotides: 8. The CDR3 spans 16 residues. CDR3 coding DNA: TGTGCCAGCAGTTCCCCCGGACTAGCGGGACTGGAGACCCAGTACTTC. Residues: CASSSPGLAGLETQYF.

The J gene is TRBJ2-7, the V gene TRBV6-2 or TRBV6-3; 13 bases fit TRBD2. CDR1 and CDR2 from the germline V gene are MNHEY and SVGEGT. V lost 1 base to trimming and J lost 7 bases; unmatched junction nucleotides: 13. The CDR3 has 18 residues. CDR3 nucleotides: TGTGCCAGCAGTTACTTACTAGCGGGAGGGCCCTCCTACAATGAGCAGTACTTC. Amino acid sequence: CASSYLLAGGPSYNEQYF.

This clonotype was counted at least ten times. This chain uses TRBV20-1 with TRBJ2-1; 7 bases map to TRBD2. J was trimmed by 4 bases and V by 3 bases; bases with no gene match: 6. CDR1 and CDR2 from the germline V gene are DFQATT and SNEGSKA (reference sequence). The CDR3 length is 14 residues. The CDR3 reads CSARPHGGYNEQFF. CDR3 bases: TGCAGTGCTAGGCCGCACGGGGGGTACAATGAGCAGTTCTTC.

The chain carries TRBV27 and TRBJ2-5, with TRBD1 as a possible D gene (5 bases). The V gene's germline CDR1 is MNHEY and CDR2 SMNVEV (reference sequence). The CDR3 is made up of 12 amino acids. CDR3 sequence reads: CASGRATYEKYF. The DNA of the CDR3 is TGTGCGAGTGGCAGGGCGACCTACGAGAAGTACTTC.

The sample holds a few counts of this clonotype. This may stem from a read error, because a much larger clone lies one nucleotide away. This chain uses TRBV20-1 with TRBJ2-5; 10 nucleotides agree with TRBD2. CDR1 and CDR2 from the germline V gene are DFQATT and SNEGSKA (reference sequence). The V segment lost 0 bases and the J segment 11 bases; nucleotides outside the gene matches: 9. The CDR3 spans 14 residues. The CDR3 loop is CSAREASGSDEQYF. DNA for the CDR3: TGCAGTGCTAGAGAGGCTAGCGGGAGCGATGAGCAGTACTTC.

V is TRBV5-4 and J is TRBJ2-7; 12 positions agree with TRBD2. The CDR3 runs 15 residues. V dropped 3 bases and J dropped 7; count of bases not matched to a gene: 8. Germline-derived CDR1 and CDR2 are SGHNT and YYREEE (reference sequence). The CDR3 nucleotides read TGTGCCAGCAGCTCTCCTAGCGGGAGGGCCAGGGAGCAGTACTTC. Protein product: CASSSPSGRAREQYF.

This clonotype was counted a few times. CDR3 sequence reads: CATSDHSLAGGTGELFF. The CDR3 DNA is TGTGCCACCAGTGATCACTCCCTAGCGGGAGGGACCGGGGAGCTGTTTTTT. The chain couples TRBV24-1 to TRBJ2-2, with 12 bases aligning to TRBD2. The V segment lost 3 bases and the J segment 5 bases; nucleotides outside the gene matches: 6. This CDR3 region has 17 residues. Per the germline V gene, CDR1 is KGHDR and CDR2 is SFDVKD.

The chain couples TRBV12-3 or TRBV12-4 to TRBJ2-1; TRBD2 agrees at 11 bases. The V and J ends lost 6 bases and 7 bases, in that order; junction bases with no gene match: 11. The CDR3 extends over 16 amino acids. This CDR3 reads CASRGSTSGKLNEQFF. In nucleotides, the CDR3 is TGTGCCAGCAGGGGATCGACTAGCGGGAAACTTAATGAGCAGTTCTTC.

The CDR3 protein is CASSEQGSPADTQYF. CDR3 DNA: TGTGCCAGCAGTGAACAGGGGTCGCCCGCGGATACGCAGTATTTT. V is TRBV6-1 and J is TRBJ2-3, with D tentatively TRBD1 (6 bases). Germline V gene lookup returns CDR1 MNHNS and CDR2 SASEGT. The CDR3 runs 15 residues. Trimming removed 2 bases from V and 6 bases from J, with 15 bases in between.

Note on this clonotype: Germline and junction disagree at one end, which may indicate a read error. The chain couples TRBV6-6 to TRBJ2-7; D is ambiguous. CDR3 length: 14 residues. The germline gives CDR1 MNHNY, CDR2 SVGAGI (reference sequence). CDR3 amino acids: CAGSYSIETYEQYF. CDR3 DNA: TGTGCCGGCAGTTACTCGATTGAGACCTACGAGCAGTACTTC.

The chain combines TRBV20-1 with TRBJ2-1, with 12 positions matching TRBD2. From germline, CDR1 is DFQATT and CDR2 SNEGSKA (reference sequence). V shed 5 bases, J shed 7 bases, and the junction held 6 bases outside the gene matches. The CDR3 is made up of 14 amino acids. Here the CDR3 DNA reads TGCAGTGCTCCGACTAGCGGGGGAGGTAATGAGCAGTTCTTC. Translation: CSAPTSGGGNEQFF.

The chain carries TRBV5-1 and TRBJ1-4; weak D call: TRBD1 (5 bases). The germline V gene encodes CDR1 SGHRS and CDR2 YFSETQ. There are 15 residues in the CDR3. With 4 bases removed from V and 8 bases from J, the gap between germline ends came to 18 bases. CDR3 in DNA: TGCGCCAGCAGCACCGGTGGAGGGGTTCGAGAAAAACTGTTTTTT. Translating gives CASSTGGGVREKLFF.

The chain joins TRBV6-2 or TRBV6-3 to TRBJ2-3; 8 bases agree with TRBD2. V lost 6 bases to trimming and J lost 8 bases; unmatched junction nucleotides: 16. Germline-derived CDR1 and CDR2 are MNHEY and SVGEGT. The CDR3 contains 16 residues. CDR3 loop: CASSYTGGAGAATQYF. DNA for the CDR3: TGTGCCAGCAGCTATACCGGGGGAGCGGGAGCAGCTACGCAGTATTTT.

There are a few counts of this clonotype. J is TRBJ2-7 and V is TRBV5-1; D remains ambiguous. V was pared by 0 bases and J by 0 bases, with 10 bases between. CDR1 SGHRS and CDR2 YFSETQ come from the germline V gene. There are 15 residues in the CDR3. The CDR3 reads CASSLEDGSSYEQYF. CDR3 bases: TGCGCCAGCAGCTTGGAAGACGGAAGCTCCTACGAGCAGTACTTC.

V is TRBV20-1 and J is TRBJ2-1; 8 bases are a match to TRBD2. This CDR3 is 14 amino acids long. Trimming at V came to 6 bases and at J to 10 bases, leaving 14 bases not matched to a gene. Germline values: CDR1 DFQATT, CDR2 SNEGSKA (reference sequence). The CDR3: CSATNFLVAGEQFF. CDR3 nucleotides: TGCAGTGCCACCAATTTTCTAGTAGCGGGGGAGCAGTTCTTC.

This clonotype was counted only a few times. This sequence joins TRBV6-6 and TRBJ1-2, with D tentatively TRBD1 (5 bases). Trimming pared 6 bases from V and 1 base from J, leaving 12 bases between. This CDR3 comprises 14 residues. Germline V gene sequence: CDR1 MNHNY, CDR2 SVGAGI (reference sequence). The CDR3 protein is CASSRVGGNYGYTF. CDR3 sequence (DNA): TGTGCCAGCAGCAGGGTCGGGGGTAACTATGGCTACACCTTC.

This clonotype was counted only a few times. V is TRBV12-3 or TRBV12-4 and J is TRBJ2-7, with 7 bases matching TRBD1. V gave up 6 bases and J gave up 9 bases; unmatched junction bases: 5. This CDR3 region has 11 residues. The CDR3: CASSPGGGQYF. For the CDR3, the DNA is TGTGCCAGCAGCCCAGGGGGTGGGCAGTACTTC.

The chain carries TRBV20-1 and TRBJ2-2; TRBD2 matches 9 bases. The CDR3 runs 17 residues. From germline, CDR1 is DFQATT and CDR2 SNEGSKA (reference sequence). V was clipped by 1 base and J by 1 base; unmatched bases: 7. CDR3 in DNA: TGCAGTGCTAGAGGCCCTAGCGGGGATTTGAACACCGGGGAGCTGTTTTTT. It is translated as CSARGPSGDLNTGELFF.

This clonotype was detected a few times. The rearrangement joins TRBV10-3 to TRBJ1-1; no firm D call. V was trimmed by 0 bases and J by 7 bases, leaving 9 bases between them. The CDR3 sequence is 13 residues long. The germline gives CDR1 ENHRY, CDR2 SYGVKD. Written as DNA, the CDR3 is TGTGCCATCAGTGAGTCGGAAGTAGGTGAAGCTTTCTTT. This translates into CAISESEVGEAFF.